The 30 T cell receptor beta chains presented below share a single source sample, sequenced in a study of spatial heterogeneity in lung cancer. MiXCR was run by TCRdb on the 5' RACE reads, yielding one entry per CDR3 protein. Of some 5,900 distinct CDR3 sequences in the sample, approximately 7.5% were seen once. The antigens of these receptors remain unknown. Findings and limits, study-wide: Expanded alpha and beta TCR counts within tumors tracked tumor mutation counts.

Specified time point: sample taken at primary tumor resection. The sample consisted of lung tumor tissue, taken at surgery. The receptors come from a female donor with early-stage non-small cell lung cancer.

This clonotype was picked up many times. V is TRBV6-2 or TRBV6-3 and J is TRBJ1-1, with D perhaps matching TRBD1 (5 bases). Trimming removed 6 bases at V and 4 bases at J, with 15 bases between. Germline CDR1 reads MNHEY; CDR2 reads SVGEGT. This CDR3 has 14 residues. The CDR3 region has the DNA TGTGCCAGCAGCCCGTTCGGGGGAGGCACTGAAGCTTTCTTT. Translated: CASSPFGGGTEAFF.

This clonotype came up many times. V and J are TRBV12-3 or TRBV12-4 and TRBJ2-7, with D perhaps TRBD1 (6 bases). This CDR3 has 16 amino acids. Trimming stripped 2 bases from V and 4 bases from J, with 18 bases between. The CDR3 here is CASSLIISAGVYEQYF. CDR3 in DNA: TGTGCCAGCAGTTTAATTATCTCGGCAGGGGTATACGAGCAGTACTTC.

This clonotype is classed as medium-sized. This rearrangement joins TRBV4-2 to TRBJ2-2; D not certain. Between the trimmed V and J ends, which lost 0 bases and 0 bases, there was a span of 2 bases. The length of the CDR3 is 14 residues. CDR1 and CDR2 (germline): LGHNA, YNFKEQ. The CDR3 DNA is TGTGCCAGCAGCCAAGACCCGAACACCGGGGAGCTGTTTTTT. This gives the protein CASSQDPNTGELFF.

This clonotype was recorded many times. This chain connects TRBV28 to TRBJ2-7; TRBD2 is a possible D gene (5 bases). Germline CDR1 MDHEN, CDR2 SYDVKM. V gave up 3 bases and J gave up 6 bases, with 18 bases separating them. The CDR3 consists of 15 residues. CDR3: CASSFEGASLVEQYF. CDR3 sequence (DNA): TGTGCCAGCAGTTTCGAGGGAGCAAGTTTGGTCGAGCAGTACTTC.

At least ten counts were recorded for this clonotype. This chain connects TRBV29-1 to TRBJ2-7, with 7 nucleotides matching TRBD2. The junction had 4 bases not matched to a gene; V was cut back by 2 bases and J by 0 bases. The V gene's germline CDR1 is SQVTM and CDR2 ANQGSEA. The CDR3 sequence is 14 residues long. The CDR3 nucleotides read TGCAGCGTTGAAACTAGCGCGAACTCCTACGAGCAGTACTTC. Its protein is CSVETSANSYEQYF.

This clonotype was counted many times. CDR3 region: CASSSGGSGNTEAFF. Here the CDR3 DNA reads TGTGCCAGCAGCTCAGGGGGCTCCGGGAACACTGAAGCTTTCTTT. V gene TRBV7-2 combines with J gene TRBJ1-1; 8 nucleotides agree with TRBD1. J gave up 1 base and V 4 bases, and 5 bases lay outside the gene matches. This CDR3 has 15 residues. Germline CDR1 reads SGHTA; CDR2 reads FQGNSA.

In this sample, this clonotype is medium-sized. The genes are TRBV12-3 or TRBV12-4 and TRBJ1-2, with 10 positions matching TRBD1. Trimming took 5 bases from V and 6 from J; bases not matched to a gene: 6. CDR3 length: 14 amino acids. The DNA for the CDR3 is TGTGCCAGCAGTCCCTGGACAGGGGGGAATGGCTACACCTTC. Translating gives CASSPWTGGNGYTF.

By proportion, this clonotype is medium-sized. The chain combines TRBV27 with TRBJ1-6; 10 nucleotides align to TRBD1. Germline CDR1 and CDR2: MNHEY and SMNVEV (reference sequence). V gave up 6 bases and J gave up 7 bases; unmatched junction bases: 6. The CDR3 extends over 15 amino acids. The DNA for the CDR3 is TGTGCCAGCAGGGTAGTGGGACAGGGGAATTCACCCCTCCACTTT. Translation gives CASRVVGQGNSPLHF.

The sample holds many counts of this clonotype. This chain links TRBV3-1 with TRBJ2-2, with D perhaps matching TRBD2 (7 bases). The germline V gene has CDR1 LGHDT and CDR2 YNNKEL (reference sequence). The CDR3 has 15 residues. Trimming stripped 4 bases from V and 4 bases from J, with 13 bases between. CDR3 sequence (DNA): TGTGCCAGCAGCCTAGGGGGGGCCCGCACCGGGGAGCTGTTTTTT. This codes for CASSLGGARTGELFF.

The sample holds many counts of this clonotype. This chain joins TRBV4-3 and TRBJ1-1, with D uncertain. CDR1 is LGHNA and CDR2 is YSLEER in the germline V gene. This CDR3 is 15 amino acids long. The V end was cut by 0 bases, the J end by 4 bases, with 12 bases between. CDR3 loop: CASSQDWEGFTEAFF. In DNA form, the CDR3 reads TGCGCCAGCAGCCAAGATTGGGAGGGTTTCACTGAAGCTTTCTTT.

This clonotype was found many times. The chain has TRBV5-1 and TRBJ2-1; 10 bases agree with TRBD1. The CDR3 totals 16 residues. CDR1 is SGHRS, CDR2 YFSETQ, per germline. Germline trimming cut 0 bases from V and 7 bases from J; bases unmatched to any gene: 7. CDR3 nucleotide sequence: TGCGCCAGCAGCTTGGCGAGGACAGGGGGTAGGAATGAGCAGTTCTTC. This gives the protein CASSLARTGGRNEQFF.

The gene calls are TRBV6-1 and TRBJ2-1; 12 bases align to TRBD2. Germline loops: CDR1 MNHNS, CDR2 SASEGT. V shed 1 base and J 6 bases; nucleotides not matched to a gene: 7. This CDR3 is built from 17 residues. The CDR3 loop is CASSEVLGLAGFNEQFF. CDR3 in DNA: TGTGCCAGCAGTGAAGTTCTGGGACTAGCGGGCTTCAATGAGCAGTTCTTC.

By share of the sample, this clonotype is medium-sized. The chain combines TRBV7-2 with TRBJ2-1; 8 bases match TRBD2. This CDR3 comprises 15 residues. The V gene's germline CDR1 is SGHTA and CDR2 FQGNSA. Trimming cost V 5 bases and J 4 bases; bases outside gene matches: 7. The CDR3 loop is CASSMASGGYNEQFF. For the CDR3, the DNA is TGTGCCAGCAGCATGGCCAGCGGGGGTTACAATGAGCAGTTCTTC.

This clonotype is termed medium-sized. V usage is TRBV6-2 or TRBV6-3 and J usage is TRBJ2-7; TRBD2 aligns across 11 bases. The V and J ends lost 6 bases and 2 bases, in that order; junction bases with no gene match: 6. The CDR3 loop spans 15 amino acids. Germline V gene data show CDR1 as MNHEY and CDR2 as SVGEGT. CDR3 nucleotide sequence: TGTGCCAGCAGAACCGGGACTAGCGGAACCTACGAGCAGTACTTC. Its protein product is CASRTGTSGTYEQYF.

This clonotype has ten or more counts. The chain's CDR3 is CASENGNTGELFF. CDR3 nucleotide sequence: TGTGCCAGCGAAAATGGCAACACCGGGGAGCTGTTTTTT. This chain uses TRBV28 with TRBJ2-2; D not resolved. The CDR3 is made up of 13 amino acids. Trimming took 8 bases from V and 2 from J, leaving 9 bases between them. Germline values: CDR1 MDHEN, CDR2 SYDVKM.

Sample share makes this clonotype medium-sized. The chain carries TRBV7-2 and TRBJ1-5; TRBD1 matches 7 bases. CDR3 length equals 15 residues. V lost 2 bases to trimming and J lost 3 bases; unmatched junction nucleotides: 4. Germline CDR1 and CDR2: SGHTA and FQGNSA. CDR3 nucleotide sequence: TGTGCCAGCAGCTTACAAGGGGGCCCCAATCAGCCCCAGCATTTT. Protein: CASSLQGGPNQPQHF. Looking up the rest from reference TRBV7-2 and TRBJ1-5 gives the full variable domain: GAGVSQSPSNKVTEKGKDVELRCDPISGHTALYWYRQSLGQGLEFLIYFQGNSAPDKSGLPSDRFSAERTGGSVSTLTIQRTQQEDSAVYLCASSLQGGPNQPQHFGDGTRLSIL.

This clonotype was seen many times. The chain joins TRBV3-1 to TRBJ1-4; D is unclear. The CDR3 contains 13 residues. CDR1 and CDR2 from the germline V gene are LGHDT and YNNKEL (reference sequence). Trimming pared 4 bases from V and 4 bases from J, leaving 7 bases between. The CDR3 here is CASSLHSNEKLFF. The CDR3 coding sequence is TGTGCCAGCAGCCTCCATAGTAATGAAAAACTGTTTTTT.

This clonotype was seen at least ten times. The V and J genes are TRBV7-2 and TRBJ2-6, with TRBD1 matching over 8 bases. With 5 bases clipped from V and 0 bases from J, the junction kept 6 bases outside the gene matches. CDR1 is SGHTA and CDR2 is FQGNSA in the germline V gene. The CDR3 sequence is 17 residues long. CDR3 amino acids: CASSPGTGISGANVLTF. CDR3 DNA sequence: TGTGCCAGCAGCCCTGGGACAGGAATCTCTGGGGCCAACGTCCTGACTTTC.

This clonotype was detected ten times or more. The V call is TRBV7-2, the J call TRBJ2-3; possibly TRBD2 for D (6 bases). V dropped 9 bases and J dropped 3 bases, with 16 bases sitting between them. Germline loops: CDR1 SGHTA, CDR2 FQGNSA. The CDR3 sequence is 14 residues long. The CDR3 region has the DNA TGTGCCAGTTGCCGACTGGGGAGGACAGATACGCAGTATTTT. Its protein product is CASCRLGRTDTQYF. Looking up the rest from reference TRBV7-2 and TRBJ2-3 gives the full variable domain: GAGVSQSPSNKVTEKGKDVELRCDPISGHTALYWYRQSLGQGLEFLIYFQGNSAPDKSGLPSDRFSAERTGGSVSTLTIQRTQQEDSAVYLCASCRLGRTDTQYFGPGTRLTVL.

In this sample, this clonotype turned up many times. The J gene is TRBJ2-7, the V gene TRBV5-1; 13 positions match TRBD2. Germline V gene data show CDR1 as SGHRS and CDR2 as YFSETQ. V dropped 4 bases and J dropped 3; count of bases not matched to a gene: 4. The CDR3 length is 15 residues. The CDR3 reads CASSPGLAGDYEQYF. The CDR3 DNA reads TGCGCCAGCAGCCCCGGACTAGCGGGAGACTACGAGCAGTACTTC.

Only a few counts were recorded for this clonotype. V gene TRBV5-1 combines with J gene TRBJ2-1; possible D gene TRBD2, 5 bases. CDR1 and CDR2 (germline): SGHRS, YFSETQ. CDR3 length equals 13 residues. Trimming stripped 7 bases from V and 7 bases from J, with 15 bases between. The CDR3 sequence: CASRGPSNNEQFF. In DNA, the CDR3 is TGCGCCAGCCGAGGGCCTTCTAATAATGAGCAGTTCTTC.

This clonotype was seen repeatedly, ten times or more. The chain is built from TRBV15 and TRBJ1-2, with D unclear. CDR1 and CDR2 (germline): LNHNV, YYDKDF (reference sequence). V was pared by 1 base and J by 4 bases, with 13 bases between. The CDR3 extends over 15 amino acids. In nucleotides, the CDR3 is TGTGCCACCAGCAGAGGCGAGGGAGCTGTCTATGGCTACACCTTC. Its translation is CATSRGEGAVYGYTF.

In this sample, this clonotype is large. The chain couples TRBV5-6 to TRBJ2-3; D not certain. This CDR3 spans 14 amino acids. V was trimmed by 0 bases and J by 2 bases, leaving 7 bases between them. CDR1 and CDR2 (germline): SGHDT, YYEEEE. The CDR3 here is CASSLAQPTDTQYF. The CDR3 DNA follows: TGTGCCAGCAGCTTGGCACAGCCCACAGATACGCAGTATTTT.

Within the sample, this clonotype is medium-sized. V and J are TRBV6-5 and TRBJ1-4; 10 nucleotides line up with TRBD1. The germline V gene encodes CDR1 MNHEY and CDR2 SVGAGI. The CDR3 runs to 14 residues. V was clipped by 7 bases and J by 7 bases; unmatched bases: 6. The CDR3 DNA reads TGTGCCAGCAAATCCGGGACAGGGGCTGAAAAACTGTTTTTT. Translation gives CASKSGTGAEKLFF.

By share of the sample, this clonotype is medium-sized. This sequence joins TRBV2 and TRBJ1-5; no firm D call. Trimming pared 3 bases from V and 7 bases from J, leaving 10 bases between. This CDR3 spans 13 amino acids. Looked up from germline, CDR1 is SNHLY and CDR2 is FYNNEI. CDR3 nucleotide sequence: TGTGCCAGCAGTGAGACCCCGTGGCAGCCCCAGCATTTT. Encoded protein: CASSETPWQPQHF.

The sample holds many counts of this clonotype. The chain has TRBV19 and TRBJ1-5; 7 nucleotides agree with TRBD1. V was clipped by 3 bases and J by 2 bases; unmatched bases: 4. The germline gives CDR1 LNHDA, CDR2 SQIVND (reference sequence). This CDR3 is built from 15 residues. DNA for the CDR3: TGTGCCAGTAGTATCCTCGACAGGGGCAATCAGCCCCAGCATTTT. Its protein product is CASSILDRGNQPQHF. Variable domain in full (rest from reference TRBV19 and TRBJ1-5): DGGITQSPKYLFRKEGQNVTLSCEQNLNHDAMYWYRQDPGQGLRLIYYSQIVNDFQKGDIAEGYSVSREKKESFPLTVTSAQKNPTAFYLCASSILDRGNQPQHFGDGTRLSIL.

This clonotype is medium-sized (0.01 to 0.1%) by share. The genes are TRBV7-9 and TRBJ1-1, with D perhaps matching TRBD1 (6 bases). This CDR3 contains 15 residues. The V end was cut by 7 bases, the J end by 5 bases, with 20 bases between. Germline-derived CDR1 and CDR2 are SEHNR and FQNEAQ (reference sequence). The CDR3 region has the DNA TGTGCCAGCACCCACGGGGCAGGGGATTTTACTGAAGCTTTCTTT. This sequence encodes CASTHGAGDFTEAFF.

This clonotype is judged medium-sized. The chain employs TRBV5-8 and TRBJ2-5; 10 bases fit TRBD1. J was trimmed by 2 bases and V by 4 bases; bases with no gene match: 8. This CDR3 contains 16 residues. The germline CDR1 and CDR2 sequences are SGHTS and YDEGEE. The CDR3 nucleotides are TGTGCCAGCAGCCCCGGGACAGGGGCCCTACAAGAGACCCAGTACTTC. Translating gives CASSPGTGALQETQYF.

The table lists this clonotype with many counts. The chain joins TRBV2 to TRBJ2-7; 12 bases align to TRBD2. Trimming took 2 bases from V and 1 from J; bases not matched to a gene: 6. Germline V gene lookup returns CDR1 SNHLY and CDR2 FYNNEI. CDR3 length: 17 amino acids. CDR3 nucleotides: TGTGCCAGCAGTGAACCGACTAGCGGGAGTCCATCCTACGAGCAGTACTTC. Translation: CASSEPTSGSPSYEQYF.

At least ten counts were recorded for this clonotype. The chain couples TRBV5-1 to TRBJ2-7; D unclear. The germline V gene has CDR1 SGHRS and CDR2 YFSETQ. The CDR3 is made up of 14 amino acids. With 4 bases removed from V and 0 bases from J, the gap between germline ends came to 11 bases. The CDR3 spells CASSERPSSYEQYF. CDR3 coding DNA: TGCGCCAGCAGCGAACGTCCCAGCTCCTACGAGCAGTACTTC.